The 8 T cell receptor beta chains in this list originate from one sample, sequenced in a study of blood T cell repertoires in COVID-19. Clones were sequenced by immunoSEQ multiplex PCR, and TCRdb holds only the in-frame ones, with some missing. The sample shows about 230,000 clones, roughly 91% of them seen only once. The specimen sequenced was PBMCs or T cells enriched from blood (not recorded which). The source of these receptors is a woman in her 30s with acute COVID-19.

The chain employs TRBV7-3 and TRBJ2-7; weak D call: TRBD2 (6 bases). The CDR3 runs to 16 residues. Germline lookup yields CDR1 SGHTA and CDR2 FQGTGA. The V and J ends lost 8 bases and 4 bases respectively, with 24 bases between them. The CDR3 sequence is CASPPRIRDFQYEQYF. The CDR3 nucleotides are TGTGCCAGCCCCCCGAGGATACGGGACTTCCAGTACGAGCAGTACTTC.

The V and J genes are TRBV4-3 and TRBJ2-1, with D tentatively TRBD1 (6 bases). Germline V CDR1 and CDR2: LGHNA, YSLEER. Trimming pared 2 bases from V and 8 bases from J, leaving 22 bases between. The CDR3 loop spans 17 amino acids. The CDR3 DNA follows: TGCGCCAGCAGCCAACAAGCCGGTGGACAGTCGTTGGATGAGCAGTTCTTC. It is translated as CASSQQAGGQSLDEQFF.

The chain combines TRBV19 with TRBJ2-2; 7 bases are shared with TRBD1. This CDR3 is built from 15 residues. Per germline, CDR1 LNHDA and CDR2 SQIVND (reference sequence). V was clipped by 7 bases and J by 6 bases; unmatched bases: 11. The CDR3 loop is CASTNGQVEAGELFF. For the CDR3, the DNA is TGTGCCAGTACCAACGGACAGGTGGAAGCCGGGGAGCTGTTTTTT.

The J gene is TRBJ2-5, the V gene TRBV19, with D possibly TRBD1 on 5 matching bases. The germline CDR1 and CDR2 sequences are LNHDA and SQIVND (reference sequence). V was clipped by 4 bases and J by 6 bases, with 15 bases between them. This CDR3 region has 14 residues. The CDR3 nucleotides are TGTGCCAGTAGTAGTCAGGCAGGGTTAAAGACCCAGTACTTC. This translates into CASSSQAGLKTQYF.

The rearrangement links TRBV19 to TRBJ2-2; 7 bases map to TRBD2. J lost 4 bases, V lost 9 bases, and 14 bases had no gene match. The CDR3 is 16 amino acids. The germline CDR1 and CDR2 sequences are LNHDA and SQIVND (reference sequence). The CDR3 coding sequence is TGTGCCAGCACCGGGGGGTTGAGTAGTTTCACCGGGGAGCTGTTTTTT. Amino acid sequence: CASTGGLSSFTGELFF.

The rearrangement links TRBV9 to TRBJ2-1; a weak D match, TRBD1 (6 bases). With 2 bases removed from V and 7 bases from J, the gap between germline ends came to 16 bases. The CDR3 spans 15 residues. Germline values: CDR1 SGDLS, CDR2 YYNGEE. CDR3 residues: CASSVQQGGRNEQFF. The CDR3 DNA follows: TGTGCCAGCAGCGTTCAACAGGGTGGGCGGAATGAGCAGTTCTTC.

The chain links TRBV18 to TRBJ1-2; no clear D gene. Trimming removed 3 bases from V and 5 bases from J, with 13 bases in between. The CDR3 loop spans 14 amino acids. The germline V gene has CDR1 KGHSH and CDR2 LQKENI. Here the CDR3 DNA reads TGTGCCAGCTCACCCAGCCGACAACAATATGGCTACACCTTC. Its protein product is CASSPSRQQYGYTF.

This clone showed up just once. J is TRBJ1-2 and V is TRBV27; D is perhaps TRBD1 (5 bases). The CDR3 has 13 amino acids. Germline CDR1 reads MNHEY; CDR2 reads SMNVEV (reference sequence). Trimming stripped 1 base from V and 8 bases from J, with 11 bases between. The CDR3 region is CASSLYAGKGYTF. The CDR3, as DNA: TGTGCCAGCAGTTTATACGCAGGGAAGGGCTACACCTTC.